This T cell receptor beta chain was captured by sequencing in a study of CD8 T cells in Susac syndrome. This clonotype has just a few counts. Its antigen is not identified. The RNA, about 0.5 to 1 ug, was put through reverse transcription using random hexamers. A single record per CDR3 protein comes from TCRdb applying MiXCR to the immunoSEQ multiplex PCR reads. This sample has under 250,000 distinct CDR3 sequences, with about 93% found just once. The authors carried out high-throughput sequencing of TCR beta. They applied it to CD8+ and CD4+ T cells obtained from blood. Isolation of CD8+ and CD4+ T cells was performed negatively, whereas enrichment of TEMRA cells was done by FACS. CDR3 length: 14 amino acids. Germline V lookup: CDR1 MNHNS, CDR2 SASEGT. V was pared by 5 bases and J by 0 bases, with 11 bases between. Findings of the study overall: It was acknowledged in the study that the number of individuals who were included in its TCR sequencing and HLA analysis was relatively small.

The J gene is TRBJ2-7, the V gene TRBV6-1; D unclear. Sequenced: CD4+ T cells from PBMCs. The TCR comes from a human donor with multiple sclerosis. This CDR3 is CASSRIHPSYEQYV. The CDR3 region has the DNA TGTGCCAGCAGTCGGATCCACCCCTCCTACGAGCAGTACGTC.